This T cell receptor (beta chain) came from a study of shared clonotypes between healthy human individuals. As for the study in general: Samples came from a couple of female and three male donors aged 18 to 49.

Regarding the study as a whole: Only blood samples were collected, and tissue repertoires likely differ.

Per the study methods: Filtering of immunoSEQ junctional sequences could not match full-length read filtering. Clones were sequenced by immunoSEQ multiplex PCR, and TCRdb holds only the in-frame ones, with some missing. V and J calls and clone size are as listed in that table; D and trimming were resolved from the DNA. The table lists a few million clones, about 94% of them singletons. Recent vaccinations or acute infections were absent in the healthy HIV-negative adult donors. Looked up from germline, CDR1 is SNHLY and CDR2 is FYNNEI. V was pared by 6 bases and J by 5 bases, with 17 bases between. CDR3 size: 15 residues. Note on this clone: Its antigen is not identified.

The chain recombines TRBV2 with TRBJ2-1; unclear D gene. This TCR came from a man aged 18 to 35 in good health. The sequencing input was naive CD4+ T cells sorted from blood. Regarding subset: CD45RA+ positively selected. The CDR3 here is CASRRTGWIDNEQFF. The DNA for the CDR3 is TGTGCCAGCAGGCGGACCGGATGGATTGACAATGAGCAGTTCTTC.